Listed here are 17 T cell receptor beta chains from one sample, sequenced in a study of blood T cells in healthy people across ages. Together with a sample-barcoded 5' primer, a J-beta primer mix was included in a second PCR lasting roughly 6 to 12 cycles. MiXCR, run by TCRdb on the 5' RACE reads, gives a single entry per CDR3 protein. In the table there are over 500,000 distinct CDR3 sequences, over 40% of which are singletons. Sequenced material: blood. These receptors all come from a woman older than 75 in good health.

This clonotype showed up just a few times. The CDR3 region is CASSYSGTHYEQYF. CDR3 nucleotide sequence: TGTGCCAGCAGTTACTCTGGGACACACTACGAGCAGTACTTC. This sequence joins TRBV6-5 and TRBJ2-4, with a possible D match to TRBD1 (6 bases). Near its end, the DNA agrees better with TRBJ2-7, so the J call may be wrong. Per germline, CDR1 MNHEY and CDR2 SVGAGI. The CDR3 has 14 residues.

This clonotype came up many times. A much larger clone lies a single base off, so this may be a read error. This chain joins TRBV6-5 and TRBJ2-5; 10 bases map to TRBD1. CDR3 size: 14 residues. Germline loops: CDR1 MNHEY, CDR2 SVGAGI. V gave up 5 bases and J gave up 11 bases; unmatched junction bases: 11. CDR3 nucleotide sequence: TGTGCCAGCAGTCGGGACAGGGGCTTGGGTGAGCAGTACTTC. Translation: CASSRDRGLGEQYF.

V is TRBV12-3 or TRBV12-4 and J is TRBJ2-2; D is perhaps TRBD1 (6 bases). This CDR3 contains 15 residues. Trimming cost V 5 bases and J 0 bases, with 10 bases left between them. CDR3 DNA: TGTGCCAGCAGTGCCCGGGACACGAACACCGGGGAGCTGTTTTTT. This sequence encodes CASSARDTNTGELFF.

This clonotype has at least ten counts. The J gene is TRBJ2-3, the V gene TRBV11-2, with 9 bases that match TRBD2. This CDR3 is built from 16 residues. The junction had 6 bases not matched to a gene; V was cut back by 5 bases and J by 0 bases. Looked up from germline, CDR1 is SGHAT and CDR2 is FQNNGV. CDR3 sequence reads: CASSPVAGASTDTQYF. The DNA for the CDR3 is TGTGCCAGCAGCCCCGTAGCGGGGGCGAGCACAGATACGCAGTATTTT.

This chain connects TRBV4-2 to TRBJ1-4; D not certain. Germline V gene lookup returns CDR1 LGHNA and CDR2 YNFKEQ. The CDR3 runs 16 residues. V gave up 5 bases and J gave up 3 bases, with 16 bases separating them. DNA of the CDR3: TGTGCCAGCAGCTACCGCACAACCGCTCCTAATGAAAAACTGTTTTTT. The encoded protein is CASSYRTTAPNEKLFF.

The chain combines TRBV7-2 with TRBJ1-2; D is ambiguous. Germline V lookup: CDR1 SGHTA, CDR2 FQGNSA. This CDR3 spans 13 amino acids. Between the trimmed V and J ends, which lost 2 bases and 6 bases, there was a span of 10 bases. The CDR3 DNA reads TGTGCCAGCAGCTTATCTCGGACGAATGGCTACACCTTC. As protein: CASSLSRTNGYTF.

In the case of this clonotype: This may stem from a read error, because a much larger clone lies one nucleotide away. The rearrangement joins TRBV5-1 to TRBJ2-1; perhaps TRBD1 as D (5 bases). CDR1 and CDR2 (germline): SGHRS, YFSETQ. This CDR3 is 16 amino acids long. The CDR3 reads CASGFYSRPGQNEQFF. The CDR3 nucleotides are TGCGCCAGCGGCTTTTATTCCCGGCCAGGGCAGAATGAGCAGTTCTTC.

The table lists this clonotype with many counts. This chain links TRBV10-3 with TRBJ2-7, with 7 bases identical to TRBD2. The CDR3 contains 15 residues. Germline CDR1 and CDR2: ENHRY and SYGVKD. The V and J ends lost 6 bases and 2 bases, in that order; junction bases with no gene match: 10. In nucleotides, the CDR3 is TGTGCCATCAGAGGAGGATCTAGCGGCACCTACGAGCAGTACTTC. It translates to CAIRGGSSGTYEQYF.

This clonotype has a handful of counts. The rearrangement links TRBV28 to TRBJ2-4, with D uncertain. Germline V gene data show CDR1 as MDHEN and CDR2 as SYDVKM. The length of the CDR3 is 12 residues. Trimming removed 8 bases from V and 1 base from J, with 6 bases in between. The CDR3 region is CASSDAKNIQYF. For the CDR3, the DNA is TGTGCCAGCTCAGACGCCAAAAACATTCAGTACTTC.

This clonotype was recorded many times. The chain has TRBV12-3 or TRBV12-4 and TRBJ2-5; D uncertain. V was pared by 10 bases and J by 4 bases, with 10 bases between. The CDR3 loop spans 11 amino acids. The CDR3 DNA follows: TGTGCCACCGAATCCGGAGAGACCCAGTACTTC. Protein sequence: CATESGETQYF.

The chain uses TRBV7-9 and TRBJ2-4; maybe TRBD1 (6 bases). CDR1 is SEHNR and CDR2 is FQNEAQ in the germline V gene (reference sequence). V was pared by 4 bases and J by 13 bases, with 32 bases between. This CDR3 has 18 amino acids. CDR3 sequence (DNA): TGTGCCAGCAGCTCAGCGGAAGGACACAGGGCGACCTACAATGAGCAGTACTTC. This codes for CASSSAEGHRATYNEQYF.

The genes are TRBV21-1 and TRBJ1-5; the table's D call, TRBD1, has no DNA check behind it. TRBV21-1 is a pseudogene segment. This CDR3 has 16 residues. CDR3 region: CASSNRVRGENQPQHF. In DNA form, the CDR3 reads TGTGCCAGCAGCAATCGCGTAAGGGGGGAAAATCAGCCCCAGCATTTT.

This clonotype was picked up a small number of times. This chain links TRBV12-3 or TRBV12-4 with TRBJ2-3, with 7 bases aligning to TRBD1. The CDR3 spans 15 residues. V dropped 5 bases and J dropped 2; count of bases not matched to a gene: 7. The DNA for the CDR3 is TGTGCCAGCAGTCGGGACAGAGCCAACACAGATACGCAGTATTTT. Amino acids: CASSRDRANTDTQYF.

Points on this clonotype: The germline gene is not matched at one end of the junction; a read error may be the cause. This rearrangement joins TRBV4-1 to TRBJ1-5, with a tentative D call TRBD1 (6 bases). CDR3 size: 16 residues. CDR1 is MGHRA, CDR2 YSYEKL, per germline. CDR3 in DNA: TGCGCCGGCAGCAAGGGGGGGGCTTTGGGCAATCAGCCCCAGCATTTT. This sequence encodes CAGSKGGALGNQPQHF.

The V gene is TRBV20-1, the J gene TRBJ1-2; no definite D call. V was pared by 3 bases and J by 3 bases, with 5 bases between. The CDR3 consists of 11 residues. Germline lookup yields CDR1 DFQATT and CDR2 SNEGSKA (reference sequence). CDR3 in amino acids: CSASVYYGYTF. CDR3 nucleotides: TGCAGTGCTAGTGTCTACTATGGCTACACCTTC.

This clonotype was observed once. This clone may be a read error of a much larger clone one base away. This sequence joins TRBV10-3 and TRBJ2-1; perhaps D is TRBD1 or TRBD2 (5 bases each). Germline V gene data show CDR1 as ENHRY and CDR2 as SYGVKD. The ends were cut back, 5 bases at V and 9 bases at J, with 20 bases in the middle. This CDR3 comprises 15 residues. CDR3 region: CAISSGTARSVEQFF. The DNA of the CDR3 is TGTGCCATCAGTTCCGGGACGGCCCGATCAGTTGAGCAGTTCTTC.

The rearrangement uses TRBV5-1 and TRBJ2-5; D might be TRBD1 (5 bases). The CDR3 contains 15 residues. V was clipped by 0 bases and J by 2 bases, with 11 bases between them. Germline values: CDR1 SGHRS, CDR2 YFSETQ. The CDR3 sequence is CASSLVGAGQETQYF. In DNA form, the CDR3 reads TGCGCCAGCAGCTTGGTAGGGGCCGGGCAAGAGACCCAGTACTTC.